This T cell receptor beta chain was sequenced for a study of T-cell reconstitution after alpha-beta-depleted transplantation in children. This clonotype was seen many times. No antigen is known for it. Study observations and caveats: Some patients' high day-60 TCRbeta diversity was traced to surviving recipient T cells and thymic progenitors. Among T cells one year after transplant, newly produced cells accounted for most counts and diversity. There were reportedly several hundred expanded graft clones from which alpha-beta T cells came about two months after transplant.

TCRbeta library preparation incorporated unique molecular identifiers. A single record per CDR3 protein comes from TCRdb applying MiXCR to the PCR reads. The repertoire holds hundreds of thousands of distinct CDR3 sequences, with roughly 13% as singletons. The TCR sequence derives from a male patient younger than 18 who had a stem cell transplant for acute myeloid leukemia, so the T cells may come from the graft donor. The sequencing used PBMCs, mostly from graft donor cells, collected 360 days after TCRalphabeta/CD19-depleted stem cell transplant.

CDR3 sequence (DNA): TGCAGCGTTCTAGTCTTATCCTACGAGCAGTACTTC. This encodes CSVLVLSYEQYF. J is TRBJ2-7 and V is TRBV29-1; D remains unclear. The CDR3 totals 12 residues. The V gene's germline CDR1 is SQVTM and CDR2 ANQGSEA. Trimming stripped 5 bases from V and 1 base from J, with 9 bases between.